These 30 T cell receptor beta chains originate from one sample sequenced in a study of T cell responses to AZD1222 COVID-19 vaccine. Data came from immunoSEQ multiplex PCR; TCRdb stores just in-frame clones and leaves some out. This sample has tens of thousands of clones; approximately 89% occur once, and the top ten carry around 8%. The specimen was peripheral blood, collected 28 days after the second AZD1222 dose. The source of these receptors is an adult who received the AZD1222 COVID-19 vaccine.

This clone is a singleton in its sample. In DNA, the CDR3 is TGTGCAAGTCGCTTAGTTGCTGTGGGACAGGGGAGAGATACGCAGTATTTT. It encodes CASRLVAVGQGRDTQYF. The rearrangement links TRBV12-2 to TRBJ2-3; TRBD1, the D gene given by the table, was not confirmed from the DNA. TRBV12-2 is a pseudogene. The CDR3 consists of 17 residues.

The chain has TRBV2 and TRBJ2-5; 11 bases fit TRBD1. V dropped 7 bases and J dropped 5; count of bases not matched to a gene: 15. The CDR3 sequence is 17 residues long. Germline V gene sequence: CDR1 SNHLY, CDR2 FYNNEI. The CDR3 sequence: CASTARGQGVFSETQYF. CDR3 DNA: TGTGCCAGCACCGCGCGGGGACAGGGGGTGTTTAGTGAGACCCAGTACTTC. The entire variable domain, with the rest obtained from reference TRBV2 and TRBJ2-5, is as follows: EPEVTQTPSHQVTQMGQEVILRCVPISNHLYFYWYRQILGQKVEFLVSFYNNEISEKSEIFDDQFSVERPDGSNFTLKIRSTKLEDSAMYFCASTARGQGVFSETQYFGPGTRLLVL.

This chain joins TRBV4-3 and TRBJ2-7, with D possibly matching TRBD2 (6 bases). The V and J ends lost 6 bases and 4 bases respectively, with 10 bases between them. CDR1 is LGHNA, CDR2 YSLEER, per germline. This CDR3 is 12 amino acids long. CDR3 amino acids: CASRFGGYEQYF. In nucleotides, the CDR3 is TGCGCCAGCAGGTTCGGGGGTTACGAGCAGTACTTC.

The chain links TRBV19 to TRBJ1-5; 12 positions match TRBD1. The CDR3 covers 18 residues. From germline, CDR1 is LNHDA and CDR2 SQIVND (reference sequence). Unmatched junction bases numbered 11, after V lost 6 bases and J lost 2 bases. The CDR3 is CASRRRDRGPLGNQPQHF. The CDR3 nucleotides read TGTGCCAGTAGACGCCGGGACAGGGGGCCATTAGGCAATCAGCCCCAGCATTTT.

In this sample, this clone turned up once. The chain couples TRBV27 to TRBJ2-1, with 10 bases matching TRBD2. This CDR3 contains 14 residues. Germline V gives CDR1 MNHEY, CDR2 SMNVEV (reference sequence). V was clipped by 2 bases and J by 6 bases; unmatched bases: 1. In DNA form, the CDR3 reads TGTGCCAGCAGTTTACGGACTAGCGGCAATGAGCAGTTCTTC. This codes for CASSLRTSGNEQFF.

The genes are TRBV3-1 (or the pseudogene TRBV3-2) and TRBJ2-1, with 11 bases that match TRBD2. CDR3 size: 15 residues. The V gene end was trimmed by 6 bases and the J gene end by 6 bases; junction bases not matched to a gene: 7. Germline V gene sequence: CDR1 LGHDT, CDR2 YNNKEL (reference sequence). CDR3 nucleotides: TGTGCCAGCAGGCAGACTAGCGGGAAGGGCAATGAGCAGTTCTTC. It encodes CASRQTSGKGNEQFF.

The CDR3 is CAAASRGPTDTQYF. The CDR3 DNA reads as TGTGCCGCAGCTAGCAGGGGTCCCACAGATACGCAGTATTTT. The V gene is TRBV11-2, the J gene TRBJ2-3; perhaps TRBD1 as D (6 bases). CDR1 is SGHAT, CDR2 FQNNGV, per germline. V shed 11 bases and J shed 2 bases, with 17 bases lying between them. The CDR3 extends over 14 amino acids.

The gene calls are TRBV4-3 and TRBJ1-5; maybe TRBD1 (5 bases). The germline V gene encodes CDR1 LGHNA and CDR2 YSLEER. The CDR3 extends over 16 amino acids. Trimming pared 0 bases from V and 4 bases from J, leaving 13 bases between. CDR3 nucleotides: TGCGCCAGCAGCCAAGATTCAGGGCACTTTAATCAGCCCCAGCATTTT. Its protein product is CASSQDSGHFNQPQHF.

This clone is a singleton in its sample. This chain uses TRBV10-1 with TRBJ2-7; D is perhaps TRBD2 (6 bases). Looked up from germline, CDR1 is WNHNN and CDR2 is SYGVQD (reference sequence). Trimming cost V 2 bases and J 2 bases, with 10 bases left between them. The CDR3 spans 14 residues. DNA for the CDR3: TGCGCCAGCAGTGAGGGACTACCCCCCTACGAGCAGTACTTC. It yields the protein CASSEGLPPYEQYF.

Here the CDR3 DNA reads TGTGCCAGCACCTTACCGGGGGGGGACGAGCAGTACTTC. Protein: CASTLPGGDEQYF. This rearrangement joins TRBV12-3 or TRBV12-4 to TRBJ2-7; 8 bases align to TRBD2. The CDR3 contains 13 residues. After removal of 7 bases from V and 5 bases from J, the junction contained 7 bases not matched to a gene.

The chain links TRBV27 to TRBJ2-7, with unresolved D. Germline V gene lookup returns CDR1 MNHEY and CDR2 SMNVEV (reference sequence). CDR3 length: 14 residues. V was trimmed by 2 bases and J by 2 bases, leaving 10 bases between them. The CDR3 DNA sequence: TGTGCCAGCAGTTTAAGACTCGGTACCTACGAGCAGTACTTC. Residues: CASSLRLGTYEQYF.

This clone was seen just once. The CDR3 protein is CSVALLSGSYYNEQFF. As DNA, the CDR3 is TGCAGCGTTGCCCTCCTGAGCGGGAGTTACTACAATGAGCAGTTCTTC. The chain is built from TRBV29-1 and TRBJ2-1; TRBD2 aligns across 8 bases. The junction had 11 bases not matched to a gene; V was cut back by 4 bases and J by 3 bases. The CDR3 loop spans 16 amino acids. Germline V CDR1 and CDR2: SQVTM, ANQGSEA.

This clone has a single count. The chain combines TRBV7-8 with TRBJ2-7, with a tentative D call TRBD2 (6 bases). The CDR3 covers 15 residues. The V gene's germline CDR1 is SGHVS and CDR2 FQNEAQ. Trimming stripped 2 bases from V and 0 bases from J, with 11 bases between. CDR3 bases: TGTGCCAGCAGCTTACGACTAGTTGGCTCCTACGAGCAGTACTTC. Translated, it gives CASSLRLVGSYEQYF.

This chain joins TRBV7-2 and TRBJ2-1, with 9 bases lining up with TRBD2. Germline-derived CDR1 and CDR2 are SGHTA and FQGNSA. The V gene end was trimmed by 1 base and the J gene end by 9 bases; junction bases not matched to a gene: 7. This CDR3 contains 15 residues. CDR3: CASSLVSGRYGEQFF. CDR3 in DNA: TGTGCCAGCAGCTTAGTCAGCGGGAGGTACGGTGAGCAGTTCTTC.

V and J are TRBV27 and TRBJ2-3; D remains unclear. This CDR3 has 13 residues. V was clipped by 6 bases and J by 2 bases, with 9 bases between them. Germline-derived CDR1 and CDR2 are MNHEY and SMNVEV (reference sequence). The CDR3 is CASSGSPTDTQYF. CDR3 nucleotide sequence: TGTGCCAGCAGCGGATCCCCCACAGATACGCAGTATTTT.

This chain connects TRBV18 to TRBJ1-1; no reliable D call. Trimming cost V 2 bases and J 0 bases, with 13 bases left between them. The germline V gene has CDR1 KGHSH and CDR2 LQKENI. This CDR3 comprises 16 residues. CDR3 nucleotides: TGTGCCAGCTCACCAGGGTTGGCAGCTCTGAACACTGAAGCTTTCTTT. Translating it yields CASSPGLAALNTEAFF.

This chain uses TRBV19 with TRBJ2-3; 9 bases line up with TRBD1. V dropped 5 bases and J dropped 2; count of bases not matched to a gene: 8. This CDR3 has 16 amino acids. CDR1 is LNHDA, CDR2 SQIVND, per germline (reference sequence). DNA of the CDR3: TGTGCCAGTAGTGTCGGGACAGGGCCCCTCACAGATACGCAGTATTTT. This sequence encodes CASSVGTGPLTDTQYF.

V gene TRBV27 combines with J gene TRBJ2-7; 8 bases are a match to TRBD1. CDR1 and CDR2 (germline): MNHEY, SMNVEV (reference sequence). The trim removed 3 bases at V and 3 bases at J, leaving 1 base unmatched. The CDR3 loop spans 13 amino acids. Here the CDR3 reads CASSFGQGYEQYF. DNA of the CDR3: TGTGCCAGCAGTTTTGGACAGGGCTACGAGCAGTACTTC.

The chain joins TRBV30 to TRBJ2-7; 8 bases fit TRBD1. The CDR3 runs 14 residues. Per the germline V gene, CDR1 is GTSNPN and CDR2 is SVGIG (reference sequence). Germline trimming cut 8 bases from V and 5 bases from J; bases unmatched to any gene: 14. Here the CDR3 DNA reads TGTGCCGCCAACTATCAGGGGGCGCGAGACGAGCAGTACTTC. This translates into CAANYQGARDEQYF.

Only one count was recorded for this clone. The chain couples TRBV19 to TRBJ2-2; a weak D match, TRBD2 (5 bases). V was cut by 3 bases and J by 2 bases, with 7 bases left in between. CDR1 is LNHDA and CDR2 is SQIVND in the germline V gene (reference sequence). The CDR3 totals 14 residues. The DNA of the CDR3 is TGTGCCAGTAGTATGGACTTAAACACCGGGGAGCTGTTTTTT. This codes for CASSMDLNTGELFF.

V gene TRBV6-5 combines with J gene TRBJ2-2, with TRBD2 matching over 12 bases. CDR3 length: 15 amino acids. Germline loops: CDR1 MNHEY, CDR2 SVGAGI. The J segment lost 7 bases and the V segment lost 4 bases, leaving 4 bases of the junction unmatched. The CDR3 DNA sequence: TGTGCCAGCAGTTCACTAGCGGGAGGACTCGGGGAGCTGTTTTTT. Translating gives CASSSLAGGLGELFF.

There are a few counts of this clone. V and J are TRBV19 and TRBJ2-3; 8 bases match TRBD2. Germline V CDR1 and CDR2: LNHDA, SQIVND (reference sequence). The CDR3 runs 13 residues. Unmatched junction bases numbered 5, after V lost 7 bases and J lost 5 bases. CDR3 region: CASMGTRRDTQYF. The CDR3, as DNA: TGTGCCAGTATGGGGACTAGGAGAGATACGCAGTATTTT.

The chain combines TRBV28 with TRBJ1-2; D may be TRBD1 (5 bases). Germline V gives CDR1 MDHEN, CDR2 SYDVKM. The CDR3 is 15 residues long. The germline V and J ends were trimmed by 5 bases and 4 bases, with 17 bases remaining between them. CDR3 bases: TGTGCCAGCAGTCGAAACCGGGACGGAGGCTATGGCTACACCTTC. Translated: CASSRNRDGGYGYTF.

The V and J genes are TRBV27 and TRBJ2-1, with 8 bases identical to TRBD2. CDR3 size: 14 residues. The V gene's germline CDR1 is MNHEY and CDR2 SMNVEV (reference sequence). V was pared by 8 bases and J by 9 bases, with 12 bases of the junction left unmatched. CDR3 nucleotide sequence: TGTGCCAGCGGGGGGCCGGGACTAGTAACTGAGCAGTTCTTC. Translation: CASGGPGLVTEQFF.

This sequence joins TRBV5-6 and TRBJ2-3; the D gene is possibly TRBD2 (6 bases). Germline CDR1 SGHDT, CDR2 YYEEEE. This CDR3 has 16 residues. V was pared by 3 bases and J by 0 bases, with 14 bases between. CDR3 in amino acids: CASSWMEGRSTDTQYF. The CDR3 DNA reads as TGTGCCAGCAGCTGGATGGAGGGAAGGAGCACAGATACGCAGTATTTT.

V usage is TRBV27 and J usage is TRBJ2-7, with 7 nucleotides matching TRBD2. The germline V gene encodes CDR1 MNHEY and CDR2 SMNVEV (reference sequence). J was trimmed by 3 bases and V by 5 bases; bases with no gene match: 4. This CDR3 contains 13 residues. The CDR3 is CASSMGGYYEQYF. Written as DNA, the CDR3 is TGTGCCAGCAGTATGGGGGGGTACTACGAGCAGTACTTC.

The V call is TRBV19, the J call TRBJ2-7; D gene uncertain. V lost 11 bases and J 3 bases, leaving 5 bases between the germline ends. The CDR3 consists of 9 residues. Germline V gives CDR1 LNHDA, CDR2 SQIVND (reference sequence). The CDR3 region is CAVGYEQYF. The CDR3 DNA sequence: TGTGCCGTGGGCTACGAGCAGTACTTC.

V is TRBV18 and J is TRBJ2-1; 14 nucleotides align to TRBD2. Germline CDR1 and CDR2: KGHSH and LQKENI. The CDR3 consists of 14 residues. V was clipped by 8 bases and J by 8 bases; unmatched bases: 5. DNA for the CDR3: TGTGCCAGCGGGGGGACTAGCGGGAGTGATGAGCAGTTCTTC. This sequence encodes CASGGTSGSDEQFF.

This clone was recorded once. The chain carries TRBV19 and TRBJ2-2; D may be TRBD1 (6 bases). The germline V and J ends were trimmed by 10 bases and 1 base, with 13 bases remaining between them. The CDR3 is 14 residues long. Germline CDR1 LNHDA, CDR2 SQIVND (reference sequence). As DNA, the CDR3 is TGTGCCACCTCATGGGGGCGGAACACCGGGGAGCTGTTTTTT. It codes for CATSWGRNTGELFF.

The chain links TRBV6-2 or TRBV6-3 to TRBJ1-5; D may be TRBD1 (5 bases). Germline CDR1 is MNHEY and CDR2 is SVGEGT. This CDR3 is built from 17 residues. Trimming stripped 5 bases from V and 0 bases from J, with 17 bases between. The DNA for the CDR3 is TGTGCCAGCAGTGGACACGCCGGGGACCCTAGCAATCAGCCCCAGCATTTT. Its translation: CASSGHAGDPSNQPQHF.